The 5 T cell receptor beta chains in this list originate from one sample, sequenced in a study of OX40 agonist ivuxolimab in advanced cancers. The method was immunoSEQ multiplex PCR; TCRdb's version includes in-frame clones alone and lacks a portion of them. Counted here are under 90,000 clones, under 95% occurring once; the ten biggest clones make up approximately 15%. This material consisted of CD4+ or CD8+ T cells sorted from blood, taken in a trial of the OX40 agonist ivuxolimab. These receptors all stem from an adult with an advanced solid tumor such as melanoma, head and neck, liver or kidney cancer.

This chain uses TRBV19 with TRBJ2-1; D may be TRBD1 or TRBD2 (7 bases each). Trimming pared 1 base from V and 4 bases from J, leaving 11 bases between. The germline V gene has CDR1 LNHDA and CDR2 SQIVND (reference sequence). This CDR3 comprises 15 residues. CDR3 region: CASSIVQGGYNEQFF. In DNA, the CDR3 is TGTGCCAGTAGTATAGTCCAGGGGGGGTACAATGAGCAGTTCTTC. Using reference TRBV19 and TRBJ2-1 for the parts outside the CDR3, the full variable domain is DGGITQSPKYLFRKEGQNVTLSCEQNLNHDAMYWYRQDPGQGLRLIYYSQIVNDFQKGDIAEGYSVSREKKESFPLTVTSAQKNPTAFYLCASSIVQGGYNEQFFGPGTRLTVL.

The genes are TRBV6-5 and TRBJ1-1; 10 bases map to TRBD1. The CDR3 contains 13 residues. Trimming cost V 6 bases and J 4 bases; bases outside gene matches: 2. Germline loops: CDR1 MNHEY, CDR2 SVGAGI. The CDR3 DNA sequence: TGTGCCAGCAGGGGGACAGGGGTCACTGAAGCTTTCTTT. Translated: CASRGTGVTEAFF.

The chain recombines TRBV30 with TRBJ2-1, with D possibly being TRBD2 (6 bases). Germline V gene lookup returns CDR1 GTSNPN and CDR2 SVGIG (reference sequence). CDR3 length: 15 amino acids. Trimming cost V 5 bases and J 0 bases, with 14 bases left between them. As DNA, the CDR3 is TGTGCCTGGGGTAGCGGCTCAAGCTCCTACAATGAGCAGTTCTTC. Protein product: CAWGSGSSSYNEQFF.

The chain is built from TRBV28 and TRBJ1-1, with D unresolved. V dropped 2 bases and J dropped 1 base, with 8 bases sitting between them. The CDR3 runs 14 residues. The germline V gene has CDR1 MDHEN and CDR2 SYDVKM. CDR3 coding DNA: TGTGCCAGCAGTTTAATTTGGGGGAACACTGAAGCTTTCTTT. The encoded protein is CASSLIWGNTEAFF.

The J gene is TRBJ2-1, the V gene TRBV11-2; 7 positions agree with TRBD1. V trimming: 1 base; J trimming: 1 base; junction bases outside the gene matches: 4. Germline V gene data show CDR1 as SGHAT and CDR2 as FQNNGV. The CDR3 has 16 residues. CDR3 loop: CASSLAVGQSYNEQFF. The CDR3 DNA follows: TGTGCCAGCAGCTTAGCGGTGGGACAGTCCTACAATGAGCAGTTCTTC. The full variable domain, in which reference TRBV11-2 and TRBJ2-1 provide the parts outside the CDR3, is EAGVAQSPRYKIIEKRQSVAFWCNPISGHATLYWYQQILGQGPKLLIQFQNNGVVDDSQLPKDRFSAERLKGVDSTLKIQPAKLEDSAVYLCASSLAVGQSYNEQFFGPGTRLTVL.